These 30 T cell receptor beta chains originate from one sample sequenced in a study of blood T cells in healthy people across ages. A second PCR, run for roughly 7 to 11 cycles, used a sample-barcoded 5' primer plus a J-beta primer mix. TCRdb used MiXCR to reprocess the 5' RACE reads, holding one entry per CDR3 protein. The data contain about 940,000 distinct CDR3 sequences, about 44% of them seen just once; the ten biggest clones take up roughly an eighth. The sample consisted of blood. These receptor sequences come from a man aged 25 to 40 in good health.

This clonotype was recorded a few times. The chain recombines TRBV6-5 with TRBJ2-7; D gene unclear. V was trimmed by 5 bases and J by 3 bases, leaving 17 bases between them. This CDR3 has 15 residues. In germline, CDR1 is MNHEY, CDR2 SVGAGI. CDR3 protein: CASSRSRATGYEQYF. CDR3 sequence (DNA): TGTGCCAGCAGTCGATCCCGGGCCACTGGCTACGAGCAGTACTTC.

The chain carries TRBV5-6 and TRBJ2-1, with TRBD2 identical over 8 bases. Trimming took 1 base from V and 6 from J; bases not matched to a gene: 9. Germline V lookup: CDR1 SGHDT, CDR2 YYEEEE. The CDR3 covers 16 residues. The chain's CDR3 is CASSLWRGLGSNEQFF. Written as DNA, the CDR3 is TGTGCCAGCAGCTTGTGGAGGGGACTAGGATCCAATGAGCAGTTCTTC. Complete variable domain (other parts from reference TRBV5-6 and TRBJ2-1): DAGVTQSPTHLIKTRGQQVTLRCSPKSGHDTVSWYQQALGQGPQFIFQYYEEEERQRGNFPDRFSGHQFPNYSSELNVNALLLGDSALYLCASSLWRGLGSNEQFFGPGTRLTVL.

The chain employs TRBV9 and TRBJ2-5; the match to TRBD2 covers 7 bases. The V gene's germline CDR1 is SGDLS and CDR2 YYNGEE. This CDR3 contains 17 residues. Trimming at V came to 3 bases and at J to 0 bases, leaving 11 bases not matched to a gene. The chain's CDR3 is CASSGGVASGYQETQYF. CDR3 sequence (DNA): TGTGCCAGCAGCGGTGGGGTGGCTAGCGGTTACCAAGAGACCCAGTACTTC.

The CDR3 DNA follows: TGTGCCAGCAGCTCGGACTGGGGCACCGTATACGAGCAGTACTTC. This gives the protein CASSSDWGTVYEQYF. The chain combines TRBV3-1 with TRBJ2-5; D may correspond to TRBD1 or TRBD2 (5 bases each). Matching the DNA end better, TRBJ2-7 makes the J call doubtful. The CDR3 contains 15 residues. The germline V gene has CDR1 LGHDT and CDR2 YNNKEL (reference sequence).

In DNA, the CDR3 is TGTGCCAGCAGCTTTACTAGCGCCGAGCAGTTCTTC. This codes for CASSFTSAEQFF. The rearrangement uses TRBV7-2 and TRBJ2-1, with 7 nucleotides matching TRBD2. Germline V lookup: CDR1 SGHTA, CDR2 FQGNSA. V dropped 3 bases and J dropped 10; count of bases not matched to a gene: 3. The CDR3 runs to 12 residues.

The chain links TRBV20-1 to TRBJ2-5, with a tentative D call TRBD2 (5 bases). Germline V lookup: CDR1 DFQATT, CDR2 SNEGSKA (reference sequence). Trimming left V 4 bases short and J 7 bases short, with 16 bases between. The CDR3 extends over 13 amino acids. This chain's CDR3 is CSAIPGEEGTQYF. The DNA of the CDR3 is TGCAGTGCTATACCCGGGGAAGAGGGGACCCAGTACTTC.

The chain recombines TRBV4-1 with TRBJ1-5, with D possibly matching TRBD1 (5 bases). Germline-derived CDR1 and CDR2 are MGHRA and YSYEKL. CDR3 length equals 15 residues. Deletions cut 0 bases from V and 7 bases from J, with 13 bases between. CDR3 in amino acids: CASSQEIQGGQPQHF. CDR3 bases: TGCGCCAGCAGCCAAGAAATCCAGGGCGGGCAGCCCCAGCATTTT.

V and J are TRBV25-1 and TRBJ2-3, with D perhaps TRBD2 (5 bases). This CDR3 has 13 amino acids. CDR1 and CDR2 from the germline V gene are MGHDK and SYGVNS. V was trimmed by 7 bases and J by 1 base, leaving 9 bases between them. CDR3 sequence: CASTFGGTDTQYF. The CDR3 DNA is TGTGCCAGCACATTCGGGGGCACAGATACGCAGTATTTT.

A note on this clonotype: A much more abundant neighbour one base away suggests this may be a read error. The CDR3 DNA reads TGCAGTGCTCACCAACAGGGGACCTACGAGCAGTACTTC. Translated: CSAHQQGTYEQYF. The rearrangement uses TRBV20-1 and TRBJ2-7; 7 nucleotides align to TRBD1. The CDR3 spans 13 residues. Germline V gene data show CDR1 as DFQATT and CDR2 as SNEGSKA (reference sequence). The ends lost 5 bases at V and 2 bases at J; junction bases unmatched: 6.

The count of this clonotype is one. This chain links TRBV7-2 with TRBJ2-3; D possibly corresponds to TRBD2 (7 bases). This CDR3 contains 16 residues. V shed 5 bases and J shed 4 bases, with 19 bases lying between them. Germline CDR1 reads SGHTA; CDR2 reads FQGNSA. The CDR3 DNA reads TGTGCCAGCAGCATGGGACTACCGCGGACAGCAGATACGCAGTATTTT. Translation gives CASSMGLPRTADTQYF.

This clonotype was detected ten times or more. The chain joins TRBV4-1 to TRBJ1-2, with D unresolved. Trimming pared 0 bases from V and 6 bases from J, leaving 14 bases between. Germline CDR1 is MGHRA and CDR2 is YSYEKL. The CDR3 has 15 residues. The CDR3 region is CASSQDRLRPDGYTF. DNA for the CDR3: TGCGCCAGCAGCCAAGATCGTTTACGTCCCGATGGCTACACCTTC.

This clonotype was seen more than once but under ten times. The V gene is TRBV4-1, the J gene TRBJ2-1, with a weak D call TRBD1 (6 bases). CDR1 and CDR2 (germline): MGHRA, YSYEKL. CDR3 length: 17 amino acids. The V and J ends lost 1 base and 5 bases respectively, with 18 bases between them. The CDR3 DNA is TGCGCCAGCAGCCAAGTCATCACAGGGCTACGGAACAATGAGCAGTTCTTC. It specifies CASSQVITGLRNNEQFF.

DNA for the CDR3: TGCAGCGTCGAGAGGGGGGAATGGAAGGCTTTCTTT. Translating gives CSVERGEWKAFF. V gene TRBV29-1 combines with J gene TRBJ1-1; tentative D call: TRBD1 (6 bases). The V gene's germline CDR1 is SQVTM and CDR2 ANQGSEA. V gave up 6 bases and J gave up 11 bases, with 19 bases separating them. The length of the CDR3 is 12 residues.

The J gene is TRBJ1-5, the V gene TRBV27; the D is unclear. Per the germline V gene, CDR1 is MNHEY and CDR2 is SMNVEV (reference sequence). V lost 6 bases and J 6 bases, leaving 18 bases between the germline ends. This CDR3 spans 15 amino acids. The CDR3 loop is CASSPPGPTGQPQHF. The CDR3 DNA reads TGTGCCAGCAGCCCCCCGGGTCCAACGGGTCAGCCCCAGCATTTT.

This clonotype was detected a few times. The CDR3 here is CASSFRAGHYEQYF. CDR3 DNA: TGTGCCAGCAGTTTTAGGGCAGGGCACTACGAGCAGTACTTC. This chain connects TRBV27 to TRBJ2-7; D is possibly TRBD1 (5 bases). CDR1 MNHEY and CDR2 SMNVEV come from the germline V gene (reference sequence). CDR3 length: 14 residues. V gave up 3 bases and J gave up 3 bases, with 12 bases separating them.

This clonotype turned up a few times. The chain links TRBV20-1 to TRBJ2-5; weak D call: TRBD2 (5 bases). Germline lookup yields CDR1 DFQATT and CDR2 SNEGSKA (reference sequence). V was trimmed by 0 bases and J by 5 bases, leaving 16 bases between them. CDR3 length equals 15 residues. The CDR3 nucleotides read TGCAGTGCTAGAGATGGTTTAAGGGAGCGGGAGACCCAGTACTTC. Its protein product is CSARDGLRERETQYF.

CDR3 coding DNA: TGTGCCAGCAGTGTGTGGGCCGGCTTGGAGGGCTACACCTTC. This codes for CASSVWAGLEGYTF. The chain has TRBV12-3 or TRBV12-4 and TRBJ1-2; D uncertain. V was cut by 5 bases and J by 8 bases, with 18 bases left in between. This CDR3 contains 14 residues.

V gene TRBV4-1 combines with J gene TRBJ2-5, with D hard to call. The CDR3 loop spans 15 amino acids. The ends were cut back, 2 bases at V and 2 bases at J, with 12 bases in the middle. The germline CDR1 and CDR2 sequences are MGHRA and YSYEKL. The CDR3 DNA sequence: TGCGCCAGCAGCCAACCAGAGGATAATCAAGAGACCCAGTACTTC. It yields the protein CASSQPEDNQETQYF.

V is TRBV20-1 and J is TRBJ2-3; 9 positions agree with TRBD2. The germline V gene has CDR1 DFQATT and CDR2 SNEGSKA (reference sequence). The CDR3 spans 15 residues. Losses at the gene ends were 4 bases for V and 2 bases for J; bases not matched to a gene: 7. The CDR3 DNA reads TGCAGTGCTAATCAGCGGGGGGCCATCACAGATACGCAGTATTTT. It yields the protein CSANQRGAITDTQYF.

Turning to this clonotype: One end of the junction varies from germline; a read error may be responsible. The V and J genes are TRBV11-2 and TRBJ2-1; D possibly corresponds to TRBD2 (5 bases). There are 14 residues in the CDR3. From germline, CDR1 is SGHAT and CDR2 FQNNGV. CDR3 sequence reads: CANSLEVPSSGPFF. The CDR3 DNA reads as TGTGCCAACAGCCTAGAGGTCCCTAGCTCTGGTCCGTTCTTC.

CDR3 coding DNA: TGTGCCAGCAGTTACGGGGGGGCGGGCACTGAAGCTTTCTTT. Protein product: CASSYGGAGTEAFF. This chain uses TRBV6-5 with TRBJ1-1; a possible D gene is TRBD1 (6 bases). V lost 2 bases, J lost 4 bases, and 11 bases lay in between. CDR1 and CDR2 from the germline V gene are MNHEY and SVGAGI. The CDR3 sequence is 14 residues long.

The chain couples TRBV6-2 or TRBV6-3 to TRBJ2-2; D perhaps matches TRBD1 (6 bases). The CDR3 is 19 residues long. Trimming took 2 bases from V and 1 from J, leaving 20 bases between them. Germline loops: CDR1 MNHEY, CDR2 SVGEGT. CDR3 DNA: TGTGCCAGCAGTTACCCCGGACAGACCTCACCCCTGAACACCGGGGAGCTGTTTTTT. This sequence encodes CASSYPGQTSPLNTGELFF.

This clonotype was seen more than once but under ten times. The J gene is TRBJ2-6, the V gene TRBV27; possible D gene TRBD2, 5 bases. The CDR3 has 17 residues. The V and J ends lost 3 bases and 2 bases respectively, with 14 bases between them. The germline gives CDR1 MNHEY, CDR2 SMNVEV (reference sequence). The CDR3 region is CASSFQKGVAGANVLTF. As DNA, the CDR3 is TGTGCCAGCAGTTTTCAGAAGGGAGTGGCTGGGGCCAACGTCCTGACTTTC.

The chain has TRBV20-1 and TRBJ1-2; D is perhaps TRBD1 (5 bases). The germline V and J ends were trimmed by 5 bases and 3 bases, with 13 bases remaining between them. CDR1 is DFQATT, CDR2 SNEGSKA, per germline (reference sequence). The CDR3 totals 13 residues. The CDR3 DNA sequence: TGCAGTGCTGCAGCAGGGAGTTACTATGGCTACACCTTC. It yields the protein CSAAAGSYYGYTF.

The chain has TRBV10-3 and TRBJ2-7; D not resolved. The germline V and J ends were trimmed by 0 bases and 2 bases, with 5 bases remaining between them. This CDR3 is built from 13 residues. Germline V gene lookup returns CDR1 ENHRY and CDR2 SYGVKD. The CDR3 here is CAISESQAYEQYF. As DNA, the CDR3 is TGTGCCATCAGTGAGTCCCAGGCCTACGAGCAGTACTTC.

The rearrangement joins TRBV2 to TRBJ1-1; D is unresolved. The germline CDR1 and CDR2 sequences are SNHLY and FYNNEI. Trimming shortened V by 5 bases and J by 5 bases, and 12 bases separated the two germline ends. This CDR3 has 13 residues. CDR3 loop: CASSLVRDTEAFF. The CDR3 DNA follows: TGTGCCAGCAGTCTTGTGAGGGATACTGAAGCTTTCTTT. The full variable domain, completed using reference TRBV2 and TRBJ1-1, is EPEVTQTPSHQVTQMGQEVILRCVPISNHLYFYWYRQILGQKVEFLVSFYNNEISEKSEIFDDQFSVERPDGSNFTLKIRSTKLEDSAMYFCASSLVRDTEAFFGQGTRLTVV.

This clonotype was seen many times. The CDR3 sequence: CSVTMGDAGYTF. In DNA form, the CDR3 reads TGCAGCGTCACGATGGGGGATGCTGGCTACACCTTC. The rearrangement links TRBV29-1 to TRBJ1-2; the D gene is possibly TRBD1 (5 bases). CDR1 is SQVTM, CDR2 ANQGSEA, per germline. V lost 6 bases and J lost 7, with 15 bases in between. This CDR3 spans 12 amino acids.

The chain couples TRBV11-2 to TRBJ2-5, with D perhaps matching TRBD1 (5 bases). V lost 11 bases to trimming and J lost 2 bases, with 18 bases between them. From germline, CDR1 is SGHAT and CDR2 FQNNGV. The CDR3 is 14 residues long. Here the CDR3 DNA reads TGTGCCTGTTTCTCGCTAAGGGGTCAAGAGACCCAGTACTTC. The encoded protein is CACFSLRGQETQYF.

Turning to this clonotype: One end of the junction fails to match germline, which may point to a read error. This sequence joins TRBV4-1 and TRBJ2-2; 13 bases match TRBD2. Per the germline V gene, CDR1 is MGHRA and CDR2 is YSYEKL. CDR3 size: 16 residues. In nucleotides, the CDR3 is TGCGCCAACAGCCAAGTACTAGCGGGGGGGAAAGGGGAGCTGTTTTTT. It translates to CANSQVLAGGKGELFF.

The J gene is TRBJ2-4, the V gene TRBV6-5; D may correspond to TRBD1 or TRBD2 (5 bases each). V shed 5 bases and J shed 13 bases, with 27 bases lying between them. The V gene's germline CDR1 is MNHEY and CDR2 SVGAGI. The CDR3 totals 16 residues. Here the CDR3 reads CASSLHASGRNYGQYF. CDR3 in DNA: TGTGCCAGCAGTCTCCACGCCTCGGGACGGAACTACGGGCAGTACTTC.